Following are 2 T cell receptor beta chains from one sample sequenced in a study of glioma-infiltrating T cells. TCR alpha and beta CDR3 regions were amplified from RNA using iRepertoire nested multiplex PCR. TCRdb reprocessed the multiplex PCR reads via MiXCR and lists one record per CDR3 protein. The table has roughly 100,000 distinct CDR3 sequences, 29% seen once; the top ten hold approximately 43%. The source material was glioma tissue, nonneoplastic brain tissue, or PBMCs (not recorded which). Receptors originate from a human donor with low-grade glioma or glioblastoma, undergoing nonglioma brain surgery, or in good health (not recorded which).

DNA of the CDR3: TGTGCCAGCTCACCCCAGGGGGCAGGGTCCTACAATGAGCAGTTCTTC. Translation: CASSPQGAGSYNEQFF. The chain employs TRBV18 and TRBJ2-1; 8 bases map to TRBD1. CDR3 length: 16 amino acids. CDR1 and CDR2 from the germline V gene are KGHSH and LQKENI. With V trimmed by 3 bases and J by 1 base, 5 bases remained unmatched.

The V and J genes are TRBV24-1 and TRBJ2-6; D remains unclear. V was shortened by 5 bases and J by 4 bases, with 5 bases between the two germline ends. This CDR3 has 13 residues. The germline gives CDR1 KGHDR, CDR2 SFDVKD. The CDR3 is CATSASGANVLTF. In nucleotides, the CDR3 is TGTGCCACCAGTGCCTCCGGGGCCAACGTCCTGACTTTC.